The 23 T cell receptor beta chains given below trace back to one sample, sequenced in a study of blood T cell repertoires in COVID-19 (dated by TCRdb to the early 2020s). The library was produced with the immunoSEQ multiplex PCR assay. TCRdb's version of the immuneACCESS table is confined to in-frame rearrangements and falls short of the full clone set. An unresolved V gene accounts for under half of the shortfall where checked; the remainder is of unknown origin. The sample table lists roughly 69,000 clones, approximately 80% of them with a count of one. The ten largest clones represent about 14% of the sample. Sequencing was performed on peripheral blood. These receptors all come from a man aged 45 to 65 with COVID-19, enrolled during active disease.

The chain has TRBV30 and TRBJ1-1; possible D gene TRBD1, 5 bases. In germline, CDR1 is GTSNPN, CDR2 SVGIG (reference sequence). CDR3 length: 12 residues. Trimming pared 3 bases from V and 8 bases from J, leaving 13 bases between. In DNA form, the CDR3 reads TGTGCCTGGAGCTCTACTGGGGGGGAAGCTTTCTTT. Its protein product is CAWSSTGGEAFF.

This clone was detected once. The CDR3 bases are TGCGCCAGCAGCTTGGAGGGGCCAGAATCCGGCTCCTATAATTCACCCCTCCACTTT. Translating gives CASSLEGPESGSYNSPLHF. The chain links TRBV5-1 to TRBJ1-6, with a weak D call TRBD1 (5 bases). Germline CDR1 SGHRS, CDR2 YFSETQ. This CDR3 spans 19 amino acids. Between the trimmed V and J ends, which lost 0 bases and 0 bases, there was a span of 16 bases.

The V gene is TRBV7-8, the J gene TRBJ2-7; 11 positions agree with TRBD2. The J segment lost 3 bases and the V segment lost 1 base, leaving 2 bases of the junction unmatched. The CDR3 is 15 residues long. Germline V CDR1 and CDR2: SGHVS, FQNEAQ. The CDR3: CASSLGLAGLYEQYF. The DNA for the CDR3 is TGTGCCAGCAGCTTAGGACTAGCGGGGCTCTACGAGCAGTACTTC.

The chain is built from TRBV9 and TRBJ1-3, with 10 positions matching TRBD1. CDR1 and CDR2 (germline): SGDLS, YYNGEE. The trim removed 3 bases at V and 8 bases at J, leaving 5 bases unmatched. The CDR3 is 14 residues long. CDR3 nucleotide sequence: TGTGCCAGCAGCGGCGGGACAGGGGAATACACCATATATTTT. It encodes CASSGGTGEYTIYF.

CDR3 DNA sequence: TGCGCCAGCAGCCCCAAGTGGGGGCGAGGACAGGGCAAGTTTTTAGATACGCAGTATTTT. Encoded protein: CASSPKWGRGQGKFLDTQYF. The chain carries TRBV4-3 and TRBJ2-3, with 8 nucleotides matching TRBD1. The V gene's germline CDR1 is LGHNA and CDR2 YSLEER. With V trimmed by 4 bases and J by 5 bases, 23 bases remained unmatched. CDR3 length equals 20 residues.

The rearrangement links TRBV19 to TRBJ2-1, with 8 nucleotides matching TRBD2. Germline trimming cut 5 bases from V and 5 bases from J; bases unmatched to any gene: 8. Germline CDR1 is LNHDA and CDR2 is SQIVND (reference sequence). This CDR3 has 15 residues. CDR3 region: CASSLGGGLHNEQFF. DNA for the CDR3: TGTGCCAGTAGTCTCGGGGGGGGCCTCCACAATGAGCAGTTCTTC.

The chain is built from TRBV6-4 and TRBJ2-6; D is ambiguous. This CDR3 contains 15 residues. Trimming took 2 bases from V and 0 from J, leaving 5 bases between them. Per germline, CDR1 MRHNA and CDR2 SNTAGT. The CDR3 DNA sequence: TGTGCCAGCAGTGACGGCCACTCTGGGGCCAACGTCCTGACTTTC. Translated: CASSDGHSGANVLTF.

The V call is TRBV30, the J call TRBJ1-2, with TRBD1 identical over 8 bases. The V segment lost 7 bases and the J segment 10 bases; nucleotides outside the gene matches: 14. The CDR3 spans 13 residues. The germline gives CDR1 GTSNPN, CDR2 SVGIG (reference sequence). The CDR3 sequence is CASAVGQGLLYTF. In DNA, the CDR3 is TGTGCCTCCGCGGTCGGACAGGGTTTGCTCTACACCTTC.

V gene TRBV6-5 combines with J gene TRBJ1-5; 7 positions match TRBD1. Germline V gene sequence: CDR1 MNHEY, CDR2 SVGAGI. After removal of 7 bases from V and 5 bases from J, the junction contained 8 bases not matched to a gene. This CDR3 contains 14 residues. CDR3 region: CASTQRGGHQPQHF. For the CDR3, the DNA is TGTGCCAGCACTCAACGAGGGGGCCATCAGCCCCAGCATTTT.

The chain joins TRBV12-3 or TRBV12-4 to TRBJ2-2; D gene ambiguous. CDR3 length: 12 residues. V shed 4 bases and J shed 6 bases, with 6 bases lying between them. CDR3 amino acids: CASSSFAGELFF. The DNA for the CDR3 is TGTGCCAGCAGTTCGTTCGCCGGGGAGCTGTTTTTT.

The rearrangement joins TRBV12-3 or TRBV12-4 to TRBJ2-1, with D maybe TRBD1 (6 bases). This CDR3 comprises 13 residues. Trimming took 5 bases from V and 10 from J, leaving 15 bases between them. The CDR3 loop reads CASSGGQKGEQFF. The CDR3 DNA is TGTGCCAGCAGTGGGGGACAAAAAGGAGAGCAGTTCTTC.

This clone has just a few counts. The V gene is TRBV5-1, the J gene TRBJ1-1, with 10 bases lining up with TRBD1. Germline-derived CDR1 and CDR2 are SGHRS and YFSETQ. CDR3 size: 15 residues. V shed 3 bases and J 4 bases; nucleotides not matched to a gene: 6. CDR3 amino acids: CASSSVGTGVTEAFF. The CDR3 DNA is TGCGCCAGCAGCTCAGTAGGGACAGGGGTCACTGAAGCTTTCTTT.

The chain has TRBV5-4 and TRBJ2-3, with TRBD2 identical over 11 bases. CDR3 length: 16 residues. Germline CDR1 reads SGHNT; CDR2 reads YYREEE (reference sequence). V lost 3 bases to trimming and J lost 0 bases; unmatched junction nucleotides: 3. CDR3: CASSSLAGGSTDTQYF. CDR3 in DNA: TGTGCCAGCAGCTCCCTAGCGGGGGGAAGCACAGATACGCAGTATTTT.

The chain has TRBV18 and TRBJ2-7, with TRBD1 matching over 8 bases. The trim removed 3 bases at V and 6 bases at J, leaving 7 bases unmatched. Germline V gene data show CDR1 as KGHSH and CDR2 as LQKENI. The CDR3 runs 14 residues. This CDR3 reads CASSPMGQASEQYF. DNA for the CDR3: TGTGCCAGCTCACCTATGGGACAGGCCTCCGAGCAGTACTTC.

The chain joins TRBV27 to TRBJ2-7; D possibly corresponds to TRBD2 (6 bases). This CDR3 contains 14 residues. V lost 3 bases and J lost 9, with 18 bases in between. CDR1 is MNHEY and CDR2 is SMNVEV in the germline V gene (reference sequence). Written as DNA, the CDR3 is TGTGCCAGCAGTTTGAGCGGGTTCGGGTTGGGGCAGTACTTC. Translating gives CASSLSGFGLGQYF.

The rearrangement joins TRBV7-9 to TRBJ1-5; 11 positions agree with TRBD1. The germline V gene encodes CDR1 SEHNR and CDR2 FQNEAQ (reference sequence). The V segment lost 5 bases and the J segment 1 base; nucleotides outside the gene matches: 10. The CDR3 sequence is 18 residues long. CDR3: CASSPDRGLNPSNQPQHF. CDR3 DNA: TGTGCCAGCAGCCCGGACAGGGGGCTGAATCCGAGCAATCAGCCCCAGCATTTT.

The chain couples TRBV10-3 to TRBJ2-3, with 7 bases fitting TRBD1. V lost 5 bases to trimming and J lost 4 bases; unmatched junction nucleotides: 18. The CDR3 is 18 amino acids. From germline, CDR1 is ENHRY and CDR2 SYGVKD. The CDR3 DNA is TGTGCCATCAGTTACAGGAAACAGGGGACCAGTGTCGCAGATACGCAGTATTTT. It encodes CAISYRKQGTSVADTQYF.

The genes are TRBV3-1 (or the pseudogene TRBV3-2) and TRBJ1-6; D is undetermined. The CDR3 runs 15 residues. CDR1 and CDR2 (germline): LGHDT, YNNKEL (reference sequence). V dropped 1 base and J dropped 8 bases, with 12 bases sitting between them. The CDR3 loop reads CASSQVRGLHSPLHF. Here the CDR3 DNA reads TGTGCCAGCAGCCAAGTCCGAGGGCTCCATTCACCCCTCCACTTT.

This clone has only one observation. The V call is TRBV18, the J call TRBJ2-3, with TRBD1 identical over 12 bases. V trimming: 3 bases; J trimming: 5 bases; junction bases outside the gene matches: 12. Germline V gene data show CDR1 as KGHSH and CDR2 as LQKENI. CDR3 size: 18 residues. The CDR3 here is CASSPRLGQGASGDTQYF. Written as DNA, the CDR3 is TGTGCCAGCTCACCTCGATTGGGACAGGGGGCGTCCGGAGATACGCAGTATTTT.

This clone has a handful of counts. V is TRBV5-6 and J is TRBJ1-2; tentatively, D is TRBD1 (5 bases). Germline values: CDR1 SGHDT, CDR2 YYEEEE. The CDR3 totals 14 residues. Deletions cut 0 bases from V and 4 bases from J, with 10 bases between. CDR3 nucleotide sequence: TGTGCCAGCAGCTTGGGCAGGGAAGGCTATGGCTACACCTTC. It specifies CASSLGREGYGYTF.

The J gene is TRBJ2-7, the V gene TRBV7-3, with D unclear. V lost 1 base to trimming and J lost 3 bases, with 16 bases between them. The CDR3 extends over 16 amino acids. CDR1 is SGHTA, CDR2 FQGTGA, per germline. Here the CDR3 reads CASSLNFSTEDYEQYF. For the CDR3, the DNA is TGTGCCAGCAGCTTAAACTTCTCTACTGAGGACTACGAGCAGTACTTC.

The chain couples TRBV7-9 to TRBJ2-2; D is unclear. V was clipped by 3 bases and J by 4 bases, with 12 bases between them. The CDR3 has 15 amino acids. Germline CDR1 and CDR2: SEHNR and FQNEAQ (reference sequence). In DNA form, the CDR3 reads TGTGCCAGCAGCTTTACAGTTCATGGCACCGGGGAGCTGTTTTTT. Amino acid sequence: CASSFTVHGTGELFF.

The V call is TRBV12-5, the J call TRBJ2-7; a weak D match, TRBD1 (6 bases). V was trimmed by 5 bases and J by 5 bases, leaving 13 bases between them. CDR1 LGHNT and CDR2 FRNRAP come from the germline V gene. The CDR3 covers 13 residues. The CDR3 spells CASGNTGFHEQYF. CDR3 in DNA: TGTGCTAGTGGTAATACAGGGTTCCACGAGCAGTACTTC.